Listed below are T cell receptor beta chains from one sample, sequenced in a study of blood T cells in healthy people across ages. MiXCR was run by TCRdb on the 5' RACE reads, yielding one entry per CDR3 protein. The sample has about 1 million distinct CDR3 sequences, 35% to 55% seen once. Sequences were obtained from blood. Receptors were obtained from a woman in her sixties or seventies in good health. CDR3s include the opening cysteine and the closing phenylalanine or tryptophan. Fields, in order: J gene, D gene, clone size, V gene, CDR3 protein, CDR3 DNA. D genes are given only for firm matches. Clone sizes are given selectively: once, few, many, or a class where the clone is expanded.

j_call: TRBJ2-3
d_call: TRBD2
clone_size: NA
v_call: TRBV6-5
cdr3_aa: CASSMRTSGRSDTQYF
cdr3_nt: TGTGCCAGCAGTATGAGGACTAGCGGGAGGTCAGATACGCAGTATTTT

j_call: TRBJ1-6
d_call: NA
clone_size: NA
v_call: TRBV6-2/TRBV6-3
cdr3_aa: CASSYGQRNSPLHF
cdr3_nt: TGTGCCAGCAGTTACGGACAGAGAAATTCACCCCTCCACTTT

j_call: TRBJ2-4
d_call: TRBD1
clone_size: NA
v_call: TRBV4-1
cdr3_aa: CASSQVGQGASVRYNEQYF
cdr3_nt: TGCGCCAGCAGCCAAGTTGGTCAGGGGGCATCGGTTCGATACAATGAGCAGTACTTC

j_call: TRBJ2-3
d_call: NA
clone_size: few
v_call: TRBV6-5
cdr3_aa: CASSYSATDTQYF
cdr3_nt: TGTGCCAGCAGTTACTCCGCCACAGATACGCAGTATTTT

j_call: TRBJ2-7
d_call: TRBD2
clone_size: few
v_call: TRBV4-1
cdr3_aa: CASSQVLGGRDYEQYF
cdr3_nt: TGCGCCAGCAGCCAAGTGCTCGGTGGGAGGGATTACGAGCAGTACTTC

j_call: TRBJ2-5
d_call: NA
clone_size: NA
v_call: TRBV27
cdr3_aa: CASSFKSETQYF
cdr3_nt: TGTGCCAGCAGTTTCAAGAGTGAGACCCAGTACTTC

j_call: TRBJ2-7
d_call: TRBD2
clone_size: NA
v_call: TRBV29-1
cdr3_aa: CSVEVLSGRKSYEQYF
cdr3_nt: TGCAGCGTTGAAGTCCTAAGCGGGAGGAAGTCCTACGAGCAGTACTTC

j_call: TRBJ2-3
d_call: NA
clone_size: few
v_call: TRBV5-1
cdr3_aa: CASKFGGSADTQYF
cdr3_nt: TGCGCCAGCAAGTTCGGTGGCAGCGCAGATACGCAGTATTTT

j_call: TRBJ2-5
d_call: TRBD1
clone_size: NA
v_call: TRBV7-9
cdr3_aa: CASSRGVGGQAFIQETQYF
cdr3_nt: TGTGCCAGCAGCCGAGGAGTCGGTGGACAGGCGTTCATACAAGAGACCCAGTACTTC

j_call: TRBJ2-1
d_call: TRBD2
clone_size: NA
v_call: TRBV27
cdr3_aa: CASIPTSVGEQFF
cdr3_nt: TGTGCCAGCATTCCGACTAGCGTTGGTGAGCAGTTCTTC

j_call: TRBJ1-6
d_call: NA
clone_size: NA
v_call: TRBV7-2
cdr3_aa: CASSPHRQTNYNSPLHF
cdr3_nt: TGTGCCAGCAGCCCTCATAGACAGACTAACTATAATTCACCCCTCCACTTT

j_call: TRBJ1-1
d_call: TRBD1
clone_size: NA
v_call: TRBV12-3/TRBV12-4
cdr3_aa: CASRTGQVNTEAFF
cdr3_nt: TGTGCCAGCAGAACGGGACAGGTGAACACTGAAGCTTTCTTT

j_call: TRBJ1-4
d_call: NA
clone_size: NA
v_call: TRBV6-6
cdr3_aa: CASSYSPDSTEKLFF
cdr3_nt: TGTGCCAGCAGTTACTCTCCGGACAGTACTGAAAAACTGTTTTTT

j_call: TRBJ2-7
d_call: TRBD2
clone_size: NA
v_call: TRBV20-1
cdr3_aa: CSAPLAGAMYEQYF
cdr3_nt: TGCAGTGCTCCATTAGCGGGAGCTATGTACGAGCAGTACTTC

j_call: TRBJ2-7
d_call: TRBD2
clone_size: NA
v_call: TRBV5-1
cdr3_aa: CASSLGGLAEVVAYEQYF
cdr3_nt: TGCGCCAGCAGCTTGGGGGGACTAGCGGAGGTGGTCGCCTACGAGCAGTACTTC

j_call: TRBJ2-7
d_call: NA
clone_size: NA
v_call: TRBV7-8
cdr3_aa: CASSFRAESYEQYF
cdr3_nt: TGTGCCAGCAGCTTTAGGGCAGAGTCCTACGAGCAGTACTTC

j_call: TRBJ2-1
d_call: NA
clone_size: few
v_call: TRBV27
cdr3_aa: CASSLSAAVHEQFF
cdr3_nt: TGTGCCAGCAGTTTATCGGCAGCTGTCCATGAGCAGTTCTTC

j_call: TRBJ2-3
d_call: TRBD1
clone_size: NA
v_call: TRBV5-1
cdr3_aa: CASSLRDRAYTDTQYF
cdr3_nt: TGCGCCAGCAGCCTCCGGGACAGGGCATACACAGATACGCAGTATTTT

j_call: TRBJ2-5
d_call: NA
clone_size: NA
v_call: TRBV29-1
cdr3_aa: CSVGKRLSIGEQYF
cdr3_nt: TGCAGCGTGGGGAAGCGGCTCTCGATAGGTGAGCAGTACTTC

j_call: TRBJ2-7
d_call: NA
clone_size: NA
v_call: TRBV27
cdr3_aa: CASQLRDGPYEQYF
cdr3_nt: TGTGCCAGCCAACTCCGGGACGGACCCTACGAGCAGTACTTC

j_call: TRBJ2-5
d_call: NA
clone_size: few
v_call: TRBV7-9
cdr3_aa: CASSLAGGALETQYF
cdr3_nt: TGTGCCAGCAGCTTGGCCGGGGGCGCGTTGGAGACCCAGTACTTC

j_call: TRBJ2-7
d_call: NA
clone_size: NA
v_call: TRBV21-1
cdr3_aa: CASSKVLDGVNPTWQYF
cdr3_nt: TGTGCCAGCAGCAAAGTCTTGGACGGGGTTAATCCCACATGGCAGTACTTC